These T cell receptor beta chains were read from a single sample in a study of T cell repertoires in cytomegalovirus infection. No antigen has been identified for these receptors. TCRdb used MiXCR to reprocess the reads, holding one entry per CDR3 protein. In the table there are some 940,000 distinct CDR3 sequences, 31% of which are singletons. Sequences were derived from cultured CD8+ T cells from PBMCs, sampled from culture after CMV antigen stimulation. The source of these receptors is a human donor in good health (CMV status not recorded). Some clones in this sample may be carry-over from other donors' samples. Each CDR3 is given with its conserved first and last residue. The order of the fields is D gene, J gene, clone size, V gene, CDR3 DNA, CDR3 protein. D genes are given only for firm matches. Some rows mark clone size as missing; the rest say once, few, many or name a class of expanded clone.

. TRBJ2-5 once TRBV15 TGTGCCACCAGCAGAAGGGGGGGTGGAGAGACCCAGTACTTC CATSRRGGGETQYF
TRBD1 TRBJ2-1 . TRBV29-1 TGCAGCGTTCAGTCGTTGGACAGGAGTTACAATGAGCAGTTCTTC CSVQSLDRSYNEQFF
. TRBJ2-7 few TRBV7-6 TGTGCCAGCAGCCCCGGTCCATTCCAGGTCTACGAGCAGTACTTC CASSPGPFQVYEQYF
. TRBJ2-4 . TRBV4-1 TGCGCCAGCAGCCAAGATCAGGAGAGCAGTGGGGAGCGAAACATTCAGTACTTC CASSQDQESSGERNIQYF
. TRBJ2-3 few TRBV10-1 TGCGCCAGCAGTGAGCAGTTGGAATTCTTAAGCACAGATACGCAGTATTTT CASSEQLEFLSTDTQYF
. TRBJ1-5 few TRBV6-2/TRBV6-3 TGTGCCAGCAGTTACTCTTTAAGAAATCAGCCCCAGCATTTT CASSYSLRNQPQHF
TRBD1 TRBJ2-5 . TRBV12-3/TRBV12-4 TGTGCCAGCAGTTCGACAGGGTTGGGAGTACAAGAGACCCAGTACTTC CASSSTGLGVQETQYF
TRBD2 TRBJ2-1 few TRBV6-5 TGTGCCAGCAGTTACTCGTTGGGAGCGGGGGCCAACAATGAGCAGTTCTTC CASSYSLGAGANNEQFF
. TRBJ1-5 few TRBV28 TGTGCCAGCAGTTGGGGAAAGAGGAATCAGCCCCAGCATTTT CASSWGKRNQPQHF
TRBD1 TRBJ2-1 . TRBV11-3 TGTGCCAGCAGCCCGGACAGGGGCTACGACAATGAGCAGTTCTTC CASSPDRGYDNEQFF